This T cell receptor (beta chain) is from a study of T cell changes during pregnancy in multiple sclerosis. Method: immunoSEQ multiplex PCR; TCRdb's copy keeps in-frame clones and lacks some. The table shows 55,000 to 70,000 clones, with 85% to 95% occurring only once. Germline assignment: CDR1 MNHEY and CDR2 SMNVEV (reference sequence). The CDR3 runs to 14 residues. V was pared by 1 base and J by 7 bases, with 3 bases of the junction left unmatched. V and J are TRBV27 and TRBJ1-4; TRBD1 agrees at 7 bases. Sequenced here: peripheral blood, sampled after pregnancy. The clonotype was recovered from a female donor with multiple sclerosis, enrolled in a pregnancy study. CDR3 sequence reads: CASSLLGGGEKLFF. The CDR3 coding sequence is TGTGCCAGCAGTTTATTAGGGGGCGGTGAAAAACTGTTTTTT. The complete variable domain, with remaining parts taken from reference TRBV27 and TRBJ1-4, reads EAQVTQNPRYLITVTGKKLTVTCSQNMNHEYMSWYRQDPGLGLRQIYYSMNVEVTDKGDVPEGYKVSRKEKRNFPLILESPSPNQTSLYFCASSLLGGGEKLFFGSGTQLSVL.